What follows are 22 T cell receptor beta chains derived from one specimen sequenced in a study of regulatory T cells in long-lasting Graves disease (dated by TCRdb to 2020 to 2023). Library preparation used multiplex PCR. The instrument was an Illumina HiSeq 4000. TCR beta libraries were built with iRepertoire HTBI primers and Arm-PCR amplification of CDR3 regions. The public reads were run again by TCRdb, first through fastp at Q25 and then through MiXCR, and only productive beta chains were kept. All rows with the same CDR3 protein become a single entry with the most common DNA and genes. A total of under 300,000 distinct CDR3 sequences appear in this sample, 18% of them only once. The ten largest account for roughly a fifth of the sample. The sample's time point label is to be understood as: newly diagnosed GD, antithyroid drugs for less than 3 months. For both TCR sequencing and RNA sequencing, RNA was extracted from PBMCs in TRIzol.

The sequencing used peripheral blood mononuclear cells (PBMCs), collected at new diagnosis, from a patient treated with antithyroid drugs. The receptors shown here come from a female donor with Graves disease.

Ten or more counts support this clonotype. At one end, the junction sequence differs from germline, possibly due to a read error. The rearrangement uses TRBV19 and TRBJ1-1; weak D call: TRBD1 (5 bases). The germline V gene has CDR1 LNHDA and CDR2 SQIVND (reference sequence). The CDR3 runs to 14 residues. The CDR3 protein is CASSIRPGNAEAFF. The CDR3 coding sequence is TGTGCCAGTAGTATAAGGCCAGGGAACGCTGAAGCTTTCTTT.

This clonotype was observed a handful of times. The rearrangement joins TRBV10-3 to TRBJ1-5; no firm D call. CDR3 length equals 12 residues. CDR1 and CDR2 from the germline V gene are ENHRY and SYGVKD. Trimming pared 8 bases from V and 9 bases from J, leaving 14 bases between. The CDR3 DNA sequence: TGTGCCATCGGAGGCAGAGATCCGCCCCAGCATTTT. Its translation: CAIGGRDPPQHF.

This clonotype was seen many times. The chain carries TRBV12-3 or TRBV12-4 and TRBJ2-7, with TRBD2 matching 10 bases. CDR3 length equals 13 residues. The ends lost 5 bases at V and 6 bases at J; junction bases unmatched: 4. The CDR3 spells CASSHSGRREQYF. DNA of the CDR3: TGTGCCAGCAGTCATAGCGGGAGGCGCGAGCAGTACTTC.

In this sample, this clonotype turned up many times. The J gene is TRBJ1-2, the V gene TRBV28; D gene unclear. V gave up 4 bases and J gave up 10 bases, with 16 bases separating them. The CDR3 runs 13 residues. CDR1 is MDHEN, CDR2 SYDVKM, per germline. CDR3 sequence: CASSSPGLEAYTF. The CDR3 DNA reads TGTGCCAGCAGTTCCCCGGGCCTGGAGGCCTACACCTTC.

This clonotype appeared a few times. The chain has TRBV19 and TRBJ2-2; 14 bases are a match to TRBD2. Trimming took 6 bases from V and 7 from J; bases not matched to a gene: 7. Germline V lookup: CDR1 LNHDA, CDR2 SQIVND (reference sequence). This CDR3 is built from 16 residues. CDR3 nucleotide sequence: TGTGCCAGTAGCCGACTAGCGGGAGGGCCAAACGGGGAGCTGTTTTTT. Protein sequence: CASSRLAGGPNGELFF.

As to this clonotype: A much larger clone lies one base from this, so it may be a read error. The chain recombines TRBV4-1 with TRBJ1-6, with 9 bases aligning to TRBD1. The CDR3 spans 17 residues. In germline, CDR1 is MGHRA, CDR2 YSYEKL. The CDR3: CASSHLLQGARNSPFHF. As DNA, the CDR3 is TGCGCCAGCAGCCACCTACTACAGGGGGCGAGGAATTCACCCTTCCACTTT.

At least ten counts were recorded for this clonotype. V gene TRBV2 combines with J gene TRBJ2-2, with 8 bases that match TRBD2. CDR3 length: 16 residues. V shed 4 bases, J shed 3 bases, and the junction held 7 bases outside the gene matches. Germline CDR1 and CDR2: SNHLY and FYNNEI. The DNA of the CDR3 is TGTGCCAGCAGTGCTGGGAGCGGGAGATACACCGGGGAGCTGTTTTTT. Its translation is CASSAGSGRYTGELFF.

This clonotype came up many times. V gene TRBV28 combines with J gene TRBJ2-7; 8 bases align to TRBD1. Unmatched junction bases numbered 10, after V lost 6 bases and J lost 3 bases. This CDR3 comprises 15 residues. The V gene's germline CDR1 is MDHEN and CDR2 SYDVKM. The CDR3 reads CASRDRGHMDYEQYF. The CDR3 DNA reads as TGTGCCAGCAGAGACAGGGGACACATGGACTACGAGCAGTACTTC.

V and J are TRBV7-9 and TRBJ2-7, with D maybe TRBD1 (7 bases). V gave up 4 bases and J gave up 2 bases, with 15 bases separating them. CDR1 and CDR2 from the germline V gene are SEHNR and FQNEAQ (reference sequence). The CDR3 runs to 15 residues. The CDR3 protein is CASSYGGRGTYEQYF. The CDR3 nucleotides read TGTGCCAGCAGCTACGGGGGCAGGGGGACCTACGAGCAGTACTTC.

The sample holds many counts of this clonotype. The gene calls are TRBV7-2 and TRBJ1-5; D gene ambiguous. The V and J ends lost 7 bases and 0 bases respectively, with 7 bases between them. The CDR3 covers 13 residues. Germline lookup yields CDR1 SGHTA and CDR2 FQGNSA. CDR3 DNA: TGTGCCAGCAAGTCCGATAGCAATCAGCCCCAGCATTTT. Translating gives CASKSDSNQPQHF.

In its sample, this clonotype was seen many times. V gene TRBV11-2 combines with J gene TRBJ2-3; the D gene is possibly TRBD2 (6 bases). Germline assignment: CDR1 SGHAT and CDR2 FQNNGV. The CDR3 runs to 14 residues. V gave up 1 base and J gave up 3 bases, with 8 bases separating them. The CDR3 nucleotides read TGTGCCAGCAGCTTAGCGGAGGGAACAGATACGCAGTATTTT. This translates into CASSLAEGTDTQYF.

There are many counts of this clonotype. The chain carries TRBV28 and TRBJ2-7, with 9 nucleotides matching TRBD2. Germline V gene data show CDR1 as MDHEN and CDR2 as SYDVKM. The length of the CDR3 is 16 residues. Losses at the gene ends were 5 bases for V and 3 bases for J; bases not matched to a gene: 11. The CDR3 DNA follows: TGTGCCAGCAGTCAAAAACCGGGACTAGCTAACTACGAGCAGTACTTC. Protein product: CASSQKPGLANYEQYF.

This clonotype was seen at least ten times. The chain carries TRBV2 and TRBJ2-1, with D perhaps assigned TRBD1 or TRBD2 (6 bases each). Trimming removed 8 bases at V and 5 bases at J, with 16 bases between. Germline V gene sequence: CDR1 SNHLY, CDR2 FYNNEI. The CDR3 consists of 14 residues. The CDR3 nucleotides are TGTGCCAGCGGAGGGGGGAGGCCCAACAATGAGCAGTTCTTC. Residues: CASGGGRPNNEQFF.

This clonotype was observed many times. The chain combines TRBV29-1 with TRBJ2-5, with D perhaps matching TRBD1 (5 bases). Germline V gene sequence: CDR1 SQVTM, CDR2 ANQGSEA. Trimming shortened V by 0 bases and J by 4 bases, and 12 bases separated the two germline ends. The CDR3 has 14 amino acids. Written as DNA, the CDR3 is TGCAGCGTTGAAGATCCGCAGGGCGGAGAGACCCAGTACTTC. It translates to CSVEDPQGGETQYF.

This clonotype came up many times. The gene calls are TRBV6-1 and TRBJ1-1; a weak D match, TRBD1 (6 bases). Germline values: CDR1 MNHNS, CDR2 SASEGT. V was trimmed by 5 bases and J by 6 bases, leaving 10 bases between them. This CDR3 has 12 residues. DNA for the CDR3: TGTGCCAGCAGTACCCAGGGGTCTGAAGCTTTCTTT. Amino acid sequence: CASSTQGSEAFF.

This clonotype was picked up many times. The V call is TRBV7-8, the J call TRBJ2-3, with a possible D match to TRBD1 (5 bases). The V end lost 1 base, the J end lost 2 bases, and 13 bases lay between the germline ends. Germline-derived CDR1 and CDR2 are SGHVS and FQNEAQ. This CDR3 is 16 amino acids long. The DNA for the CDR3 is TGTGCCAGCAGCTTAGTGTTGGGGCAGGACACAGATACGCAGTATTTT. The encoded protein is CASSLVLGQDTDTQYF.

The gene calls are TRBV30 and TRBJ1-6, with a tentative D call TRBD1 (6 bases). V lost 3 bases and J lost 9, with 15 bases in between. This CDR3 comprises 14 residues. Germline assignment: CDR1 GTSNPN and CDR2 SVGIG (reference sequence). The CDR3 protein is CAWSLQGMGSPLHF. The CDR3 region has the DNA TGTGCCTGGAGCCTCCAGGGGATGGGTTCACCCCTCCACTTT.

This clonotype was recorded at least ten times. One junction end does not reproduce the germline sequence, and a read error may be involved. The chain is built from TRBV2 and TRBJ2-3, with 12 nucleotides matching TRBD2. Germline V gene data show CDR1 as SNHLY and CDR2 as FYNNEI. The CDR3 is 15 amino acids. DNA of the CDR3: TGTGCCGGCAGTCAGACTAGCGGGAGCCCAGATACGCAGTATTTT. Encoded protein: CAGSQTSGSPDTQYF.

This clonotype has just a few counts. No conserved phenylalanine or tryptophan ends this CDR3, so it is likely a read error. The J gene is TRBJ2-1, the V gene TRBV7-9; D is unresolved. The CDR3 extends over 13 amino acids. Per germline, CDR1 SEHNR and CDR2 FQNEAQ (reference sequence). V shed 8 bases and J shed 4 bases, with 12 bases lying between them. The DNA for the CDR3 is TGTGCCAGCTCCTTTGGACCATACAATGAGCAGTTCCTC. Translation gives CASSFGPYNEQFL.

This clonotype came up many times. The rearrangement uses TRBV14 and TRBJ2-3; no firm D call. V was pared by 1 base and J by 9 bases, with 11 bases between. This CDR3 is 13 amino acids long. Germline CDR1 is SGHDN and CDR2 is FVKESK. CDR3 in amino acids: CASSQVYAATQYF. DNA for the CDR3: TGTGCCAGCAGCCAAGTGTACGCAGCGACGCAGTATTTT.

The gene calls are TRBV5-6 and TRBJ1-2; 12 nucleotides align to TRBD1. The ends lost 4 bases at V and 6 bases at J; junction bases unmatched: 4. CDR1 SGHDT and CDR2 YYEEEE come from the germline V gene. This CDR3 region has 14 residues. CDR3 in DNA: TGTGCCAGCAGCCCGGGACAGGGGGCAGATGGCTACACCTTC. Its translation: CASSPGQGADGYTF.

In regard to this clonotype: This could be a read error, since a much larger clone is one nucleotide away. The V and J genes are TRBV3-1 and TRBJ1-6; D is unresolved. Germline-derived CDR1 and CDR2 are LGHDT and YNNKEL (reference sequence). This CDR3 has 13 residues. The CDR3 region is CASNSVGNSTLHF. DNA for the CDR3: TGTGCCAGCAACTCCGTTGGTAATTCAACCCTCCACTTT.